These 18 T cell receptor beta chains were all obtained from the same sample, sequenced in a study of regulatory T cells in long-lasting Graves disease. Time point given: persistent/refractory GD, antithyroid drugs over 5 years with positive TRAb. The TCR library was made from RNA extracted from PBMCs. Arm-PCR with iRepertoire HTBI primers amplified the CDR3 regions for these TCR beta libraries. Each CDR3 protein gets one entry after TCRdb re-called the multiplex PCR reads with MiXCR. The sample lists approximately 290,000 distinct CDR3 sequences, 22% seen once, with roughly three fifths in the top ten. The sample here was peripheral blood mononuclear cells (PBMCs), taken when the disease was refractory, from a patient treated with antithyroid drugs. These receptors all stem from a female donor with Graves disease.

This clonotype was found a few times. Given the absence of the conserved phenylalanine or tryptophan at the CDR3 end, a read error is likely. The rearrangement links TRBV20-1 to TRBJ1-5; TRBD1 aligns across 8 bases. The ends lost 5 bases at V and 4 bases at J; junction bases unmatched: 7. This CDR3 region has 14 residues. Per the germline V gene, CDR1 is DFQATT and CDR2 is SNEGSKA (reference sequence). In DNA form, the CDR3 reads TGCAGTGCTCCCGAGACAGGGGTGAATCAGCCCCAGCATTCT. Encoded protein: CSAPETGVNQPQHS.

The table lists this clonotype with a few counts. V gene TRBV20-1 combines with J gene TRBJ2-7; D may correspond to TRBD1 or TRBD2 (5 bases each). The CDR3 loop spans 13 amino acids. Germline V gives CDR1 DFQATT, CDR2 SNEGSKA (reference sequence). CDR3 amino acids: CSGQRGYHYEQYF. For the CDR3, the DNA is TGCAGCGGCCAGAGGGGCTATCACTACGAGCAGTACTTC.

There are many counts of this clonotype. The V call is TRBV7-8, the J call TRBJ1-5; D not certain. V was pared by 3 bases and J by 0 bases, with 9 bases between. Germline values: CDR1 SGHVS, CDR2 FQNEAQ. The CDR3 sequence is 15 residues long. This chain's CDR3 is CASSLAGSSNQPQHF. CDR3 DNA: TGTGCCAGCAGCTTGGCTGGATCTAGCAATCAGCCCCAGCATTTT.

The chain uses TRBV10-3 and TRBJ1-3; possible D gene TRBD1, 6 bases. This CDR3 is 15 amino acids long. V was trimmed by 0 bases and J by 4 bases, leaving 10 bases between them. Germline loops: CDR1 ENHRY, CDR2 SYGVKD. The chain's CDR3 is CAISESTGIGNTIYF. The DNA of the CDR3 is TGTGCCATCAGTGAGTCGACAGGTATCGGAAACACCATATATTTT.

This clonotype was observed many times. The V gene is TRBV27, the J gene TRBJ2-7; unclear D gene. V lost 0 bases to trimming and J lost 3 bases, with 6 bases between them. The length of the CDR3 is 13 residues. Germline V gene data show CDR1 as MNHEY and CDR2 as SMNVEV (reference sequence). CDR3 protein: CASSLSADYEQYF. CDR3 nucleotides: TGTGCCAGCAGTTTATCGGCAGACTACGAGCAGTACTTC.

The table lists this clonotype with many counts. The CDR3 bases are TGTGCCAGCAGCACCGGGACTAGCGCCACCCCCTACAATGAGCAGTTCTTC. The encoded protein is CASSTGTSATPYNEQFF. The gene calls are TRBV7-8 and TRBJ2-1; 10 nucleotides agree with TRBD2. Germline CDR1 reads SGHVS; CDR2 reads FQNEAQ. The CDR3 has 17 residues. The ends lost 5 bases at V and 2 bases at J; junction bases unmatched: 9. Variable domain in full (rest from reference TRBV7-8 and TRBJ2-1): GAGVSQSPRYKVAKRGQDVALRCDPISGHVSLFWYQQALGQGPEFLTYFQNEAQLDKSGLPSDRFFAERPEGSVSTLKIQRTQQEDSAVYLCASSTGTSATPYNEQFFGPGTRLTVL.

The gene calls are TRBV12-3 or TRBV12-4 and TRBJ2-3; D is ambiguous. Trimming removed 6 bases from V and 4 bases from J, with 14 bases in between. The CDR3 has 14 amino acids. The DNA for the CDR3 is TGTGCCAGCAGCCCTGGGCCGGCCCCAGATACGCAGTATTTT. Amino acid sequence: CASSPGPAPDTQYF.

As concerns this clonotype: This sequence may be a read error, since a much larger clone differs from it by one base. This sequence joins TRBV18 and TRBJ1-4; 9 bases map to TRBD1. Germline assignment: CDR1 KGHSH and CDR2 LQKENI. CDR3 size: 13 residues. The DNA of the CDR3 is TGTGTCAGCTCACAGGGGGCGGCTGAAAAACTGTTTTTT. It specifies CVSSQGAAEKLFF.

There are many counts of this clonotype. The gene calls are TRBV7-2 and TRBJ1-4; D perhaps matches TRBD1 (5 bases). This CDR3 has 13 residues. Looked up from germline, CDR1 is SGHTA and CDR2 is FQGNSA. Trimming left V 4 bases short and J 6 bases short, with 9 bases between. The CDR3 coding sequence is TGTGCCAGCAGCTCGGGACCGGATGAAAAACTGTTTTTT. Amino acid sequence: CASSSGPDEKLFF. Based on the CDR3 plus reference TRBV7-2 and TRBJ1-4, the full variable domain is GAGVSQSPSNKVTEKGKDVELRCDPISGHTALYWYRQSLGQGLEFLIYFQGNSAPDKSGLPSDRFSAERTGGSVSTLTIQRTQQEDSAVYLCASSSGPDEKLFFGSGTQLSVL.

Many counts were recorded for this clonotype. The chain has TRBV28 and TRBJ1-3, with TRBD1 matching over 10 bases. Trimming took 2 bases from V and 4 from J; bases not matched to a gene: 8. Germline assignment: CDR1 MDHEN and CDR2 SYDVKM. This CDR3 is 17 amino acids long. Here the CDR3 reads CASSLGGQGFAGNTIYF. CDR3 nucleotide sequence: TGTGCCAGCAGTTTAGGGGGACAGGGGTTTGCCGGAAACACCATATATTTT.

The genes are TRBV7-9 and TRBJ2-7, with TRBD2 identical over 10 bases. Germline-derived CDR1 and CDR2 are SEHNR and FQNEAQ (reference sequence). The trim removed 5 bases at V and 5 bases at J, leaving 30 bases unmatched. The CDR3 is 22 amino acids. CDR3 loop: CASSLQDGVGDRIAGGSDEQYF. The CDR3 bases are TGTGCCAGCAGCCTCCAAGACGGGGTTGGGGACAGAATAGCGGGAGGCAGCGACGAGCAGTACTTC.

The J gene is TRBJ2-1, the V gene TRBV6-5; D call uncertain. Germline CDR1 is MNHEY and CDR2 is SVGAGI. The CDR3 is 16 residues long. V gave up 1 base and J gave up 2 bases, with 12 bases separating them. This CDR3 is CASSYWRGNPYNEQFF. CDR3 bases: TGTGCCAGCAGTTACTGGCGCGGAAACCCCTACAATGAGCAGTTCTTC.

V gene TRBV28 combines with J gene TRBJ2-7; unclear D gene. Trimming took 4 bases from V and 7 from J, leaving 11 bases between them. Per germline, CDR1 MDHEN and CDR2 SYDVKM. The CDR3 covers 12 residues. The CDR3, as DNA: TGTGCCAGCAGTTCCTCTAGTCGTGAGCAGTACTTC. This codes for CASSSSSREQYF. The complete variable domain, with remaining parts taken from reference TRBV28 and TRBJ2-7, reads DVKVTQSSRYLVKRTGEKVFLECVQDMDHENMFWYRQDPGLGLRLIYFSYDVKMKEKGDIPEGYSVSREKKERFSLILESASTNQTSMYLCASSSSSREQYFGPGTRLTVT.

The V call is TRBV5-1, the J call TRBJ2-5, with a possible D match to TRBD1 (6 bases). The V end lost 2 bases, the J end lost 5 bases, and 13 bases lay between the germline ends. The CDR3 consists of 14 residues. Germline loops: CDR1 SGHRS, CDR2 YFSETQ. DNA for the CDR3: TGCGCCAGCAGCTTTCGTGACAGGAGCGAGACCCAGTACTTC. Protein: CASSFRDRSETQYF. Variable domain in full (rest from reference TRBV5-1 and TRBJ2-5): KAGVTQTPRYLIKTRGQQVTLSCSPISGHRSVSWYQQTPGQGLQFLFEYFSETQRNKGNFPGRFSGRQFSNSRSEMNVSTLELGDSALYLCASSFRDRSETQYFGPGTRLLVL.

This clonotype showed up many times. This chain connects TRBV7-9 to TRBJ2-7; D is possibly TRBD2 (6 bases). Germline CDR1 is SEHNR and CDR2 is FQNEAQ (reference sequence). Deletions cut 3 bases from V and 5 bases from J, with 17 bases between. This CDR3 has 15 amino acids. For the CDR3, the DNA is TGTGCCAGCAGCTTCTCTACGGGAGTTAAGGACGAGCAGTACTTC. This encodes CASSFSTGVKDEQYF.

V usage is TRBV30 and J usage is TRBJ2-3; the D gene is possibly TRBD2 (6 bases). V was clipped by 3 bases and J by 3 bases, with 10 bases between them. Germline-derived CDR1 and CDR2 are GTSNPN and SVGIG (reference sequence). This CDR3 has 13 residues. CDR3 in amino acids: CAWRWGETDTQYF. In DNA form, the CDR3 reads TGTGCCTGGAGATGGGGGGAAACAGATACGCAGTATTTT.

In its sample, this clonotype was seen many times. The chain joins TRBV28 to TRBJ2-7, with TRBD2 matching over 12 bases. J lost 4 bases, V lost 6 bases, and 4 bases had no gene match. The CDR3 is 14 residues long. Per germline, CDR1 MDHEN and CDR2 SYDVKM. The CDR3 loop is CASRRLAGAYEQYF. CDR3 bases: TGTGCCAGCAGACGACTAGCGGGAGCATACGAGCAGTACTTC. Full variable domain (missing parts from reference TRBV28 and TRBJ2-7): DVKVTQSSRYLVKRTGEKVFLECVQDMDHENMFWYRQDPGLGLRLIYFSYDVKMKEKGDIPEGYSVSREKKERFSLILESASTNQTSMYLCASRRLAGAYEQYFGPGTRLTVT.

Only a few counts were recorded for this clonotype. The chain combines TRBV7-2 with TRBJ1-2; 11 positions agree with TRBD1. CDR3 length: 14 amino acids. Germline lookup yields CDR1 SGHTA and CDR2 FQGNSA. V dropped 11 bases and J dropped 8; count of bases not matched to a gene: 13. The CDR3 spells CAFFSLGQGDGYTF. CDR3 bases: TGTGCCTTTTTTTCCTTGGGACAGGGGGACGGCTACACCTTC. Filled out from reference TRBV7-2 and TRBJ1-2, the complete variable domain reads GAGVSQSPSNKVTEKGKDVELRCDPISGHTALYWYRQSLGQGLEFLIYFQGNSAPDKSGLPSDRFSAERTGGSVSTLTIQRTQQEDSAVYLCAFFSLGQGDGYTFGSGTRLTVV.